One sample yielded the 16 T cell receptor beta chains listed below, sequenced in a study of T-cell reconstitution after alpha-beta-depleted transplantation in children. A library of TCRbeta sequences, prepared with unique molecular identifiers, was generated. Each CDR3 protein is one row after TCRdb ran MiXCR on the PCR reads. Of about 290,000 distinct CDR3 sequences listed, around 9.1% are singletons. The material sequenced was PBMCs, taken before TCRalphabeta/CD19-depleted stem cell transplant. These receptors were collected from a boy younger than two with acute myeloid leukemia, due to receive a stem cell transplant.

Written as DNA, the CDR3 is TGCAGTGCTAGATACGGGAGGGCCGACACCGGGGAGCTGTTTTTT. Translating gives CSARYGRADTGELFF. The chain is built from TRBV20-1 and TRBJ2-2, with 8 bases fitting TRBD2. V trimming: 2 bases; J trimming: 3 bases; junction bases outside the gene matches: 5. Germline V CDR1 and CDR2: DFQATT, SNEGSKA (reference sequence). This CDR3 is built from 15 residues.

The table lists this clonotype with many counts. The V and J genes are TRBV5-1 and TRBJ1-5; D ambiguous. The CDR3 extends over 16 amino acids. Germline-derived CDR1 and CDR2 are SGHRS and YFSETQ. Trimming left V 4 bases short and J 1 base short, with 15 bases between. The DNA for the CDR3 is TGCGCCAGCAGCCCCCTGGGAGGGATGAGCAATCAGCCCCAGCATTTT. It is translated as CASSPLGGMSNQPQHF. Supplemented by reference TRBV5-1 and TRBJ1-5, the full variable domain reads KAGVTQTPRYLIKTRGQQVTLSCSPISGHRSVSWYQQTPGQGLQFLFEYFSETQRNKGNFPGRFSGRQFSNSRSEMNVSTLELGDSALYLCASSPLGGMSNQPQHFGDGTRLSIL.

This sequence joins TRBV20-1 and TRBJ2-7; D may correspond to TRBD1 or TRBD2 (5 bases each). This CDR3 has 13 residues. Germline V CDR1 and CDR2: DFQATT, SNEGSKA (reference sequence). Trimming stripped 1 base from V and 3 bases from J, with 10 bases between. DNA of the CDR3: TGCAGTGCTAGAGGGGACGCGGTCTACGAGCAGTACTTC. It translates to CSARGDAVYEQYF.

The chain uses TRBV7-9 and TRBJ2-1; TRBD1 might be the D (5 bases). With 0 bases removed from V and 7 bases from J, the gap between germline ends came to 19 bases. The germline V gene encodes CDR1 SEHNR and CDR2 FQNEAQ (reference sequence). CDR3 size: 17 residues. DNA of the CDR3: TGTGCCAGCAGCTTAGCATCCTCCGGGCCTAGGGGAAATGAGCAGTTCTTC. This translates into CASSLASSGPRGNEQFF.

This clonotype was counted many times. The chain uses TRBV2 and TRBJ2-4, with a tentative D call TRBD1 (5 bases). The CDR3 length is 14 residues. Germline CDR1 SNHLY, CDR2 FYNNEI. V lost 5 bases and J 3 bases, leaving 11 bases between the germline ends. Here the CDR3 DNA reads TGTGCCAGCAGTATACAGGTAGGCAAAAACATTCAGTACTTC. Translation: CASSIQVGKNIQYF.

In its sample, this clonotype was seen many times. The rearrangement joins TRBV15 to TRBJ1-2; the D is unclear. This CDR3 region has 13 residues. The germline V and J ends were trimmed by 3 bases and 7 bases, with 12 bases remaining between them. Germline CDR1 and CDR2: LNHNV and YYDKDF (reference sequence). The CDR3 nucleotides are TGTGCCACCAGCAGCGACCAGGCGGGTGGCTACACCTTC. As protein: CATSSDQAGGYTF.

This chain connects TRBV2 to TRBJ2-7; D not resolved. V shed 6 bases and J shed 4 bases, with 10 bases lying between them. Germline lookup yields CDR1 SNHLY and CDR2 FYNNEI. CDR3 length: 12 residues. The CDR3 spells CASSPFGYEQYF. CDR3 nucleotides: TGTGCCAGCAGCCCCTTCGGGTACGAGCAGTACTTC. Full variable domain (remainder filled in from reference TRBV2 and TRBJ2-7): EPEVTQTPSHQVTQMGQEVILRCVPISNHLYFYWYRQILGQKVEFLVSFYNNEISEKSEIFDDQFSVERPDGSNFTLKIRSTKLEDSAMYFCASSPFGYEQYFGPGTRLTVT.

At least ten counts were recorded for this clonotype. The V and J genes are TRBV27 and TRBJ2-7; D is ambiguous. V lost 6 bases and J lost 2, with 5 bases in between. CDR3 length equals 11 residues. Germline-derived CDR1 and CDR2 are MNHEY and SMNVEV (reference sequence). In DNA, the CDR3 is TGTGCCAGCAGAAGTCCCTACGAGCAGTACTTC. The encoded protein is CASRSPYEQYF.

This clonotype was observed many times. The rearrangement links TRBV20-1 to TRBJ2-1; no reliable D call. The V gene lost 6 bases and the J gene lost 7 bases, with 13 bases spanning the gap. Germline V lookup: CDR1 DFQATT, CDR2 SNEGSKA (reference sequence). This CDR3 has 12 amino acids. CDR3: CSAPTAWNEQFF. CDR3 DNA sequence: TGCAGTGCCCCTACAGCGTGGAATGAGCAGTTCTTC.

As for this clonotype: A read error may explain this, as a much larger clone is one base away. CDR3 sequence (DNA): TGTGCCGCCCGGGGGGGAGGGGGTAACTACAATGAGCAGTTCTTC. Translated: CAARGGGGNYNEQFF. The chain links TRBV24-1 to TRBJ2-1; 8 nucleotides line up with TRBD2. This CDR3 has 15 amino acids. Germline CDR1 is KGHDR and CDR2 is SFDVKD. V trimming: 12 bases; J trimming: 3 bases; junction bases outside the gene matches: 12.

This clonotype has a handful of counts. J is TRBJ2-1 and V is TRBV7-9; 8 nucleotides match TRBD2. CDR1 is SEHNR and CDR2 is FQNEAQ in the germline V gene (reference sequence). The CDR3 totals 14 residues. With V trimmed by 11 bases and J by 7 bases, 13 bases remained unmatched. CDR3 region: CAGMDGGAWNEQFF. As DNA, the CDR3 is TGTGCCGGCATGGACGGGGGGGCCTGGAATGAGCAGTTCTTC. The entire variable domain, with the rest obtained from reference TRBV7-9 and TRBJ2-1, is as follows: DTGVSQNPRHKITKRGQNVTFRCDPISEHNRLYWYRQTLGQGPEFLTYFQNEAQLEKSRLLSDRFSAERPKGSFSTLEIQRTEQGDSAMYLCAGMDGGAWNEQFFGPGTRLTVL.

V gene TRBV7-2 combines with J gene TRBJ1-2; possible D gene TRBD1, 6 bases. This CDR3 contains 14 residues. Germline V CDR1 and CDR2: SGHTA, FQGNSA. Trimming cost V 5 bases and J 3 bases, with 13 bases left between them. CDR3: CASSRAGADYGYTF. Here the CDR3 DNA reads TGTGCCAGCAGCCGAGCAGGGGCGGACTATGGCTACACCTTC.

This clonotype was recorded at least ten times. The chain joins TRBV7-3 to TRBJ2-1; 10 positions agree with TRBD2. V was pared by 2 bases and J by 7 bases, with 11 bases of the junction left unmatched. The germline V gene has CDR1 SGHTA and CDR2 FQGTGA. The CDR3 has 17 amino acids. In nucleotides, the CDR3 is TGTGCCAGCAGCTTATGGGGGACTAGCGCGGTAGGGAATGAGCAGTTCTTC. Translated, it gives CASSLWGTSAVGNEQFF.

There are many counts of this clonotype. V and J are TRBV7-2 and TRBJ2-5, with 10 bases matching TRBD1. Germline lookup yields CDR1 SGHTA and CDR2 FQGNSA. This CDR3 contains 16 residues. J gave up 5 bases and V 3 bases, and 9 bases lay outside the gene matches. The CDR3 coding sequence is TGTGCCAGCAGCTTGCGAGTGGGACAGGGGTGGGAGACCCAGTACTTC. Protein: CASSLRVGQGWETQYF.

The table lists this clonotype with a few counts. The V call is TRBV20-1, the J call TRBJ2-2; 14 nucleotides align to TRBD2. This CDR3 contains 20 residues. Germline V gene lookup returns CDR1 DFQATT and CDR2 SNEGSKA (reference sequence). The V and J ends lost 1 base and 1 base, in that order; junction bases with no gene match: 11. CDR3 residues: CSARAPPGLAGELNTGELFF. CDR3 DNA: TGCAGTGCTAGAGCCCCCCCGGGACTAGCGGGAGAGCTGAACACCGGGGAGCTGTTTTTT.

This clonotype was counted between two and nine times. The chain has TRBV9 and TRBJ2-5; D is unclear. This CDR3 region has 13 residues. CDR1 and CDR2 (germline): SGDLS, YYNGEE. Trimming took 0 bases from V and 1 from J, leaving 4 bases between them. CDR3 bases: TGTGCCAGCAGCGTAGGACTCCAAGAGACCCAGTACTTC. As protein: CASSVGLQETQYF.